These 10 T cell receptor beta chains share one sample of origin, sequenced in a study of shared clonotypes between healthy human individuals. TCRdb's copy holds only in-frame clones and misses some; the assay was immunoSEQ multiplex PCR. In the table there are 1.5 million to 2.5 million clones, about 95% of which are singletons. The naive CD8 fraction comprised CD45RO-negative cells positively selected for CCR7 and excluded terminally differentiated effector memory CD45RA+ cells. The sample comprised naive CD8+ T cells sorted from blood. Receptor source: a man aged 18 to 30 in good health.

V gene TRBV28 combines with J gene TRBJ2-3; 8 nucleotides match TRBD2. The germline V gene has CDR1 MDHEN and CDR2 SYDVKM. After removal of 4 bases from V and 0 bases from J, the junction contained 15 bases not matched to a gene. The CDR3 consists of 19 residues. The CDR3 here is CASSWPERGSLSSTDTQYF. CDR3 coding DNA: TGTGCCAGCAGTTGGCCGGAGCGGGGGTCCCTCTCTAGCACAGATACGCAGTATTTT.

A word on this clone: This sample also contains other DNA sequences that code for the same CDR3. The rearrangement uses TRBV29-1 and TRBJ1-2, with a tentative D call TRBD1 (5 bases). The V end lost 1 base, the J end lost 3 bases, and 6 bases lay between the germline ends. CDR3 length: 12 amino acids. The germline V gene has CDR1 SQVTM and CDR2 ANQGSEA. Here the CDR3 reads CSVEGGYYGYTF. The CDR3 DNA reads TGCAGCGTTGAAGGGGGCTACTATGGCTACACCTTC. The full variable domain, its missing parts supplied by reference TRBV29-1 and TRBJ1-2, is SAVISQKPSRDICQRGTSLTIQCQVDSQVTMMFWYRQQPGQSLTLIATANQGSEATYESGFVIDKFPISRPNLTFSTLTVSNMSPEDSSIYLCSVEGGYYGYTFGSGTRLTVV.

The chain uses TRBV13 and TRBJ1-3; D is unresolved. V lost 0 bases and J 0 bases, leaving 9 bases between the germline ends. Germline-derived CDR1 and CDR2 are PRHDT and FYEKMQ (reference sequence). The CDR3 length is 16 residues. The CDR3 region has the DNA TGTGCCAGCAGCTTAGGCCTGGCCTACTCTGGAAACACCATATATTTT. It codes for CASSLGLAYSGNTIYF.

Here the CDR3 reads CASSSGDRLYGYTF. The CDR3 DNA follows: TGTGCCAGCAGCTCTGGGGACAGGCTCTATGGCTACACCTTC. J is TRBJ1-2 and V is TRBV7-9, with 8 bases matching TRBD1. V dropped 4 bases and J dropped 4; count of bases not matched to a gene: 5. This CDR3 has 14 amino acids. Germline V gene lookup returns CDR1 SEHNR and CDR2 FQNEAQ (reference sequence).

The chain recombines TRBV13 with TRBJ2-5; perhaps TRBD2 as D (5 bases). Trimming removed 5 bases from V and 2 bases from J, with 12 bases in between. CDR3 length: 14 amino acids. From germline, CDR1 is PRHDT and CDR2 FYEKMQ (reference sequence). This CDR3 reads CASSTPDSQETQYF. The CDR3 bases are TGTGCCAGCAGCACTCCGGACTCGCAAGAGACCCAGTACTTC.

V and J are TRBV5-3 and TRBJ2-7, with D unresolved. TRBV5-3 is known as an ORF, though its function is uncertain. The CDR3 totals 16 residues. V dropped 0 bases and J dropped 5 bases, with 18 bases sitting between them. CDR3: CARSLAKGPRLNEQYF. The CDR3 DNA is TGTGCCAGAAGCTTGGCAAAGGGCCCAAGGCTGAACGAGCAGTACTTC.

The chain carries TRBV27 and TRBJ2-5, with 10 bases matching TRBD1. The CDR3 loop spans 15 amino acids. V dropped 2 bases and J dropped 5; count of bases not matched to a gene: 5. In germline, CDR1 is MNHEY, CDR2 SMNVEV (reference sequence). In nucleotides, the CDR3 is TGTGCCAGCAGTTTAATTGGGACAGGGGTCGAGACCCAGTACTTC. Its protein product is CASSLIGTGVETQYF.

The CDR3 coding sequence is TGTGCCAGCAGTTTCGAGGGGGCGCATCATAATTCACCCCTCCACTTT. It translates to CASSFEGAHHNSPLHF. The rearrangement uses TRBV28 and TRBJ1-6, with TRBD1 matching over 7 bases. CDR1 and CDR2 from the germline V gene are MDHEN and SYDVKM. The V gene end was trimmed by 3 bases and the J gene end by 5 bases; junction bases not matched to a gene: 7. The CDR3 runs to 16 residues.

The chain uses TRBV11-2 and TRBJ2-5; 7 bases are shared with TRBD2. The CDR3 has 14 amino acids. V lost 5 bases and J lost 3; bases outside the gene matches: 6. Germline loops: CDR1 SGHAT, CDR2 FQNNGV. CDR3 in amino acids: CASSALANEETQYF. The CDR3 DNA reads as TGTGCCAGCAGCGCACTAGCGAATGAAGAGACCCAGTACTTC. The whole variable domain, filled in from reference TRBV11-2 and TRBJ2-5, reads EAGVAQSPRYKIIEKRQSVAFWCNPISGHATLYWYQQILGQGPKLLIQFQNNGVVDDSQLPKDRFSAERLKGVDSTLKIQPAKLEDSAVYLCASSALANEETQYFGPGTRLLVL.

This chain connects TRBV27 to TRBJ2-7, with 10 nucleotides matching TRBD2. Germline loops: CDR1 MNHEY, CDR2 SMNVEV (reference sequence). Germline trimming cut 6 bases from V and 6 bases from J; bases unmatched to any gene: 8. This CDR3 spans 14 amino acids. The CDR3 loop is CASRDPGLAIEQYF. The CDR3 DNA reads as TGTGCCAGCAGGGATCCGGGACTAGCGATCGAGCAGTACTTC.